This TCR beta chain stems from a study of cytomegalovirus exposure and HLA in healthy donors. Primers for the PCR totalled 60 Vbeta and 13 Jbeta. Only in-frame clones appear in the TCRdb table, and some are missing; sequencing was by immunoSEQ multiplex PCR. The data contain 45,000 to 60,000 clones, around 74% of them singletons. The study, taken as a whole, reports: Common viral pathogens seemed to be connected with several of the most significant clusters, according to a later analysis. Clonal expansion was found to be greater in HLA-associated TCR beta chains than in equally common others in a later analysis. When analyzed later, a missense DCLRE1C variant was found to be linked to TCR beta V- and J-gene trimming.

As for this clone: The antigen remains undetermined.

This TCR came from a man aged 25 to 40 in good health and CMV-seronegative. The sample comprised PBMCs.

The DNA of the CDR3 is TGTGCCAGCAGCCAAGGGGGACTAGCGGGAGCAGATACGCAGTATTTT. It translates to CASSQGGLAGADTQYF. This chain connects TRBV4-2 to TRBJ2-3; 14 nucleotides line up with TRBD2. From germline, CDR1 is LGHNA and CDR2 YNFKEQ. CDR3 length: 16 residues. Trimming took 1 base from V and 4 from J; bases not matched to a gene: 1.